The 5 T cell receptor beta chains below come from one sample, sequenced in a study of neoadjuvant nivolumab and ipilimumab in lung cancer. Libraries were prepared by immunoSEQ multiplex PCR; TCRdb keeps only in-frame clonotypes and omits some of them. The sample contains 25,000 to 30,000 clones, around 86% of which appear only once. The sample was tumor tissue, taken after neoadjuvant nivolumab, alone or with ipilimumab, at or shortly before surgery. The receptors originated from an adult with non-small cell lung cancer.

This clone was detected only a few times. This chain links TRBV10-2 with TRBJ1-5; tentatively, D is TRBD1 (6 bases). The germline CDR1 and CDR2 sequences are WSHSY and SAAADI. V gave up 4 bases and J gave up 5 bases, with 12 bases separating them. This CDR3 has 14 residues. In DNA form, the CDR3 reads TGCGCCAGCAGTGTGGGAGGGGGGGATCAGCCCCAGCATTTT. As protein: CASSVGGGDQPQHF.

V and J are TRBV5-1 and TRBJ2-1, with D uncertain. The germline CDR1 and CDR2 sequences are SGHRS and YFSETQ. This CDR3 is 13 amino acids long. V was cut by 1 base and J by 5 bases, with 7 bases left in between. The CDR3 protein is CASSLRANNEQFF. CDR3 coding DNA: TGCGCCAGCAGCTTGCGAGCCAACAATGAGCAGTTCTTC.

There are a few counts of this clone. The chain joins TRBV30 to TRBJ2-5, with TRBD2 identical over 7 bases. Unmatched junction bases numbered 5, after V lost 2 bases and J lost 2 bases. CDR3 length: 14 residues. The germline gives CDR1 GTSNPN, CDR2 SVGIG (reference sequence). The CDR3 DNA is TGTGCCTGGAGTAGGGGAGGGAGTCAAGAGACCCAGTACTTC. The encoded protein is CAWSRGGSQETQYF.

The chain links TRBV5-1 to TRBJ1-2; D is unclear. Germline CDR1 and CDR2: SGHRS and YFSETQ. Trimming cost V 0 bases and J 1 base, with 10 bases left between them. The CDR3 loop spans 15 amino acids. CDR3: CASSLAGMGNYGYTF. The CDR3 nucleotides are TGCGCCAGCAGCTTGGCTGGGATGGGTAACTATGGCTACACCTTC.

This chain connects TRBV30 to TRBJ2-5; D is perhaps TRBD2 (6 bases). This CDR3 region has 12 residues. Trimming shortened V by 1 base and J by 5 bases, and 8 bases separated the two germline ends. The germline V gene has CDR1 GTSNPN and CDR2 SVGIG (reference sequence). The CDR3: CAWSGLEETQYF. DNA for the CDR3: TGTGCCTGGAGTGGACTAGAGGAGACCCAGTACTTC. Filled out from reference TRBV30 and TRBJ2-5, the complete variable domain reads SQTIHQWPATLVQPVGSPLSLECTVEGTSNPNLYWYRQAAGRGLQLLFYSVGIGQISSEVPQNLSASRPQDRQFILSSKKLLLSDSGFYLCAWSGLEETQYFGPGTRLLVL.